Shown below are 12 T cell receptor beta chains from a single sample sequenced in a study of blood T cell repertoires in COVID-19. Profiling relied on immunoSEQ multiplex PCR, and the TCRdb table lists in-frame clones only, not all of them. The profile shows 200,000 to 300,000 clones, around 83% of them singletons. The sequencing input was peripheral blood. Receptors originate from a woman older than 75 with acute or convalescent COVID-19.

This clone was observed a single time. The CDR3 here is CASTQGRVSEKLFF. As DNA, the CDR3 is TGTGCCAGCACCCAGGGCAGGGTTTCTGAAAAACTGTTTTTT. The chain couples TRBV6-5 to TRBJ1-4, with D possibly matching TRBD1 (5 bases). The CDR3 runs 14 residues. CDR1 and CDR2 from the germline V gene are MNHEY and SVGAGI. With 7 bases removed from V and 7 bases from J, the gap between germline ends came to 16 bases.

Ten or more counts support this clone. The chain employs TRBV6-5 and TRBJ2-1; 7 bases fit TRBD1. Unmatched junction bases numbered 3, after V lost 7 bases and J lost 0 bases. This CDR3 spans 14 amino acids. Germline values: CDR1 MNHEY, CDR2 SVGAGI. The CDR3 bases are TGTGCCAGCACTCCAGGGGGCTCCTACAATGAGCAGTTCTTC. Translation: CASTPGGSYNEQFF.

The rearrangement uses TRBV20-1 and TRBJ1-2; D call uncertain. V was pared by 2 bases and J by 4 bases, with 5 bases between. This CDR3 region has 11 residues. Per the germline V gene, CDR1 is DFQATT and CDR2 is SNEGSKA (reference sequence). The CDR3 region is CSARRSYGYTF. The CDR3, as DNA: TGCAGTGCTAGAAGGAGCTATGGCTACACCTTC.

V usage is TRBV5-4 and J usage is TRBJ1-2; TRBD1 aligns across 7 bases. The V gene end was trimmed by 3 bases and the J gene end by 3 bases; junction bases not matched to a gene: 8. The CDR3 is made up of 15 amino acids. Looked up from germline, CDR1 is SGHNT and CDR2 is YYREEE (reference sequence). Here the CDR3 DNA reads TGTGCCAGCAGCTATACAGGGGTACAGGACTATGGCTACACCTTC. The encoded protein is CASSYTGVQDYGYTF.

This chain uses TRBV19 with TRBJ2-2; D may be TRBD1 (6 bases). This CDR3 spans 17 amino acids. The V gene lost 4 bases and the J gene lost 5 bases, with 20 bases spanning the gap. Germline V gene data show CDR1 as LNHDA and CDR2 as SQIVND (reference sequence). The CDR3 loop reads CASSKLDMGQGTGELFF. For the CDR3, the DNA is TGTGCCAGTAGTAAGCTGGACATGGGGCAGGGGACCGGGGAGCTGTTTTTT. The full variable domain, its missing parts supplied by reference TRBV19 and TRBJ2-2, is DGGITQSPKYLFRKEGQNVTLSCEQNLNHDAMYWYRQDPGQGLRLIYYSQIVNDFQKGDIAEGYSVSREKKESFPLTVTSAQKNPTAFYLCASSKLDMGQGTGELFFGEGSRLTVL.

V gene TRBV28 combines with J gene TRBJ1-4; 9 positions agree with TRBD1. The germline gives CDR1 MDHEN, CDR2 SYDVKM. CDR3 length equals 16 residues. After removal of 6 bases from V and 1 base from J, the junction contained 6 bases not matched to a gene. CDR3 protein: CASRTGGAGTNEKLFF. CDR3 in DNA: TGTGCCAGCAGAACAGGGGGCGCAGGAACTAATGAAAAACTGTTTTTT.

This chain joins TRBV5-1 and TRBJ1-6; 8 bases agree with TRBD1. Germline lookup yields CDR1 SGHRS and CDR2 YFSETQ. This CDR3 spans 16 amino acids. J lost 5 bases, V lost 4 bases, and 8 bases had no gene match. As DNA, the CDR3 is TGCGCCAGCAGCCTAGGACAGGGCCATGATAATTCACCCCTCCACTTT. This sequence encodes CASSLGQGHDNSPLHF.

This clone was found a few times. The CDR3, as DNA: TGTGCCAGCAGCGCCGCAGGAACCCGTTACAATGAGCAGTTCTTC. As protein: CASSAAGTRYNEQFF. The genes are TRBV9 and TRBJ2-1; D not certain. This CDR3 has 15 residues. CDR1 is SGDLS, CDR2 YYNGEE, per germline. Trimming pared 3 bases from V and 4 bases from J, leaving 14 bases between.

This sequence joins TRBV5-6 and TRBJ1-1; possible D gene TRBD1, 6 bases. Germline assignment: CDR1 SGHDT and CDR2 YYEEEE. V shed 0 bases and J shed 2 bases, with 11 bases lying between them. The CDR3 sequence is 15 residues long. The CDR3 protein is CASSLGGRINTEAFF. In nucleotides, the CDR3 is TGTGCCAGCAGCTTGGGGGGGCGTATTAACACTGAAGCTTTCTTT.

The gene calls are TRBV6-6 and TRBJ2-4, with D perhaps TRBD2 (6 bases). V was pared by 5 bases and J by 11 bases, with 10 bases between. Germline lookup yields CDR1 MNHNY and CDR2 SVGAGI (reference sequence). This CDR3 spans 11 amino acids. The CDR3 protein is CASSGGTVQYF. CDR3 sequence (DNA): TGTGCCAGCAGTGGAGGGACGGTTCAGTACTTC.

The rearrangement joins TRBV5-1 to TRBJ1-3, with D maybe TRBD1 (5 bases). CDR1 and CDR2 from the germline V gene are SGHRS and YFSETQ. Trimming cost V 0 bases and J 0 bases, with 7 bases left between them. The CDR3 has 15 amino acids. This CDR3 reads CASSLEGNSGNTIYF. The DNA for the CDR3 is TGCGCCAGCAGCTTGGAGGGGAACTCTGGAAACACCATATATTTT.

This clone has a handful of counts. The rearrangement uses TRBV7-9 and TRBJ2-7; no reliable D call. V was clipped by 1 base and J by 9 bases, with 10 bases between them. Germline values: CDR1 SEHNR, CDR2 FQNEAQ (reference sequence). The length of the CDR3 is 12 residues. CDR3 coding DNA: TGTGCCAGCAGCTTAGACCTAGGCGGGCAGTACTTC. It yields the protein CASSLDLGGQYF.